This TCR beta chain was identified in a study of PD-1 blockade in classical Hodgkin lymphoma. General study points: Patients with a complete response exhibited baseline diversity comparable to newly diagnosed patients.

The junction had 5 bases not matched to a gene; V was cut back by 6 bases and J by 2 bases. CDR1 and CDR2 from the germline V gene are MNHEY and SVGAGI. The CDR3 has 15 residues. Time point of the sample: cycle 4 day 1 (C4D1), after around six weeks of nivolumab. There was relapse after autologous stem cell transplantation in every patient, and there was variation in brentuximab vedotin exposure. Sequencing was performed with immunoSEQ multiplex PCR; in TCRdb, only in-frame clones are kept and a portion is missing. The repertoire consists of 45,000 or so clones, with 78% occurring once and the leading ten covering 37%. There are a few counts of this clone. Its antigen is as yet unknown.

This TCR came from a human donor with classical Hodgkin lymphoma. The chain couples TRBV6-5 to TRBJ2-3; TRBD2 aligns across 10 bases. The starting material was peripheral blood mononuclear cells (PBMCs), obtained before the fourth cycle of nivolumab. CDR3 coding DNA: TGTGCCAGCAGCGGGACTAGCGTCAACACAGATACGCAGTATTTT. Translating gives CASSGTSVNTDTQYF.